The 13 T cell receptor beta chains presented below share a single source sample, sequenced in a study of OX40 agonist ivuxolimab in advanced cancers. TCRdb keeps only in-frame clones here, not all; method: immunoSEQ multiplex PCR. Of some 66,000 clones listed, 83% were seen once; the top ten hold 2% to 2.5%. The material was CD4+ or CD8+ T cells sorted from blood, obtained in a trial of the OX40 agonist ivuxolimab. Every receptor here comes from an adult with an advanced solid tumor such as melanoma, head and neck, liver or kidney cancer.

The J gene is TRBJ2-5, the V gene TRBV7-2, with 8 bases identical to TRBD2. The CDR3 has 16 residues. The J segment lost 5 bases and the V segment lost 1 base, leaving 9 bases of the junction unmatched. CDR1 is SGHTA, CDR2 FQGNSA, per germline. CDR3 bases: TGTGCCAGCAGCTTAGACGGGAGGGGAGTACTTGAGACCCAGTACTTC. It codes for CASSLDGRGVLETQYF.

The V call is TRBV7-2, the J call TRBJ2-3; 11 bases fit TRBD1. CDR1 and CDR2 (germline): SGHTA, FQGNSA. Trimming took 0 bases from V and 5 from J; bases not matched to a gene: 4. The CDR3 runs 16 residues. CDR3 amino acids: CASSLAGTGGKDTQYF. The CDR3 region has the DNA TGTGCCAGCAGCTTAGCCGGGACAGGGGGAAAAGATACGCAGTATTTT.

The chain uses TRBV14 and TRBJ1-1; 7 bases are a match to TRBD1. Germline CDR1 SGHDN, CDR2 FVKESK. This CDR3 comprises 17 residues. With 0 bases clipped from V and 11 bases from J, the junction kept 18 bases outside the gene matches. For the CDR3, the DNA is TGTGCCAGCAGCCAAGAATATGGGACAGCGGATGCGGGAGGGGCTTTCTTT. This encodes CASSQEYGTADAGGAFF.

The chain carries TRBV11-3 and TRBJ2-3; a possible D gene is TRBD2 (5 bases). The germline CDR1 and CDR2 sequences are SGHNT and YENEEA. V lost 5 bases and J lost 3, with 12 bases in between. The CDR3 totals 14 residues. In DNA form, the CDR3 reads TGTGCCAGCAGCCCGGGGTTCGCTACAGATACGCAGTATTTT. It yields the protein CASSPGFATDTQYF.

This chain joins TRBV29-1 and TRBJ1-1, with D unresolved. V shed 7 bases and J shed 0 bases, with 9 bases lying between them. This CDR3 is built from 12 residues. Germline CDR1 is SQVTM and CDR2 is ANQGSEA. CDR3 nucleotide sequence: TGCAGCGCGAGAAACATGAACACTGAAGCTTTCTTT. Amino acids: CSARNMNTEAFF.

The CDR3 reads CASSPRNQGNYGYTF. DNA for the CDR3: TGTGCCAGCTCACCTAGGAACCAGGGGAACTATGGCTACACCTTC. The rearrangement links TRBV18 to TRBJ1-2; tentative D call: TRBD1 (6 bases). CDR3 size: 15 residues. Germline V gives CDR1 KGHSH, CDR2 LQKENI. Trimming cost V 3 bases and J 2 bases, with 13 bases left between them.

This sequence joins TRBV6-1 and TRBJ2-1; 8 bases map to TRBD2. The CDR3 sequence is 13 residues long. The germline gives CDR1 MNHNS, CDR2 SASEGT. V shed 10 bases and J 8 bases; nucleotides not matched to a gene: 10. The CDR3 coding sequence is TGTGCCACCGAGCGGGAGTTTATCCATGAGCAGTTCTTC. Encoded protein: CATEREFIHEQFF.

The rearrangement uses TRBV29-1 and TRBJ1-4; maybe TRBD1 (5 bases). The V end was cut by 7 bases, the J end by 3 bases, with 15 bases between. Looked up from germline, CDR1 is SQVTM and CDR2 is ANQGSEA. The CDR3 totals 14 residues. Here the CDR3 reads CSGGEGGSNEKLFF. In nucleotides, the CDR3 is TGCAGCGGGGGGGAGGGCGGCTCTAATGAAAAACTGTTTTTT. The full variable domain, completed using reference TRBV29-1 and TRBJ1-4, is SAVISQKPSRDICQRGTSLTIQCQVDSQVTMMFWYRQQPGQSLTLIATANQGSEATYESGFVIDKFPISRPNLTFSTLTVSNMSPEDSSIYLCSGGEGGSNEKLFFGSGTQLSVL.

There are a few counts of this clone. The rearrangement uses TRBV18 and TRBJ1-4; a possible D gene is TRBD1 (5 bases). CDR1 and CDR2 (germline): KGHSH, LQKENI. V shed 3 bases and J shed 4 bases, with 15 bases lying between them. This CDR3 spans 16 amino acids. The CDR3 region is CASSPTSGGINEKLFF. The CDR3 region has the DNA TGTGCCAGCTCACCCACATCCGGGGGAATTAATGAAAAACTGTTTTTT.

This chain connects TRBV7-3 to TRBJ2-6, with 9 bases identical to TRBD1. Germline V gene sequence: CDR1 SGHTA, CDR2 FQGTGA. The CDR3 runs 18 residues. The V gene end was trimmed by 0 bases and the J gene end by 4 bases; junction bases not matched to a gene: 7. This CDR3 is CASSLTSGTGKGANVLTF. CDR3 nucleotides: TGTGCCAGCAGCTTAACCTCCGGGACAGGGAAAGGGGCCAACGTCCTGACTTTC.

In its sample, this clone was seen once. The chain carries TRBV7-9 and TRBJ2-3; 10 bases fit TRBD2. Germline trimming cut 1 base from V and 4 bases from J; bases unmatched to any gene: 8. Per germline, CDR1 SEHNR and CDR2 FQNEAQ (reference sequence). The CDR3 is 17 residues long. This CDR3 reads CASSLGPLAGGADTQYF. The CDR3, as DNA: TGTGCCAGCAGCTTAGGCCCCTTAGCGGGAGGTGCAGATACGCAGTATTTT.

The chain employs TRBV6-1 and TRBJ1-5; no reliable D call. The V end was cut by 2 bases, the J end by 5 bases, with 7 bases between. The CDR3 covers 13 residues. Germline loops: CDR1 MNHNS, CDR2 SASEGT. CDR3 loop: CASSEIYDQPQHF. The DNA for the CDR3 is TGTGCCAGCAGTGAAATTTACGATCAGCCCCAGCATTTT.

This clone has just a few counts. The rearrangement links TRBV7-2 to TRBJ1-5; D is perhaps TRBD1 (5 bases). CDR1 SGHTA and CDR2 FQGNSA come from the germline V gene. V was shortened by 0 bases and J by 9 bases, with 9 bases between the two germline ends. The CDR3 is 13 residues long. CDR3 DNA: TGTGCCAGCAGCTTAGCCCCCCAGGGGCCCCAGCATTTT. It yields the protein CASSLAPQGPQHF.